This record covers a single T cell receptor beta chain. It lacks a known antigen. Per-base qualities were not stored, and no clone one base away is much larger. The sample belongs to a study of shared clonotypes between healthy human individuals (TCRdb year 2020). With respect to the entire study: The cohort comprised a couple of women and a few men aged 18 to 49 years. Between about 0.8 and 9 billion PBMCs per donor were obtained by leukapheresis. For each donor, CD4 naive and CD4 memory were each given three plates, CD8 naive was given two plates, and CD8 memory was given one plate. Different laboratories and diverse techniques were used to prepare libraries and sequence TCR repertoires, to increase sequencing depth and limit assay-specific biases. Blood TCR repertoires of roughly five healthy adults were deeply sequenced to estimate repertoire size and the extent of clonotype sharing between individuals.

The research as a whole found: Approximately 5% of naive CD4, more than 3% of naive CD8, 2.3% of memory CD4, and less than 0.45% of memory CD8 clonotypes were shared across several donors. Clonotypes shared by all four sorted-subset donors showed higher generation probabilities than non-shared clonotypes. Sampling was limited to blood, and TCR repertoires in tissue likely differ from TCR repertoires in blood. Pairwise subsampling indicated that sequencing depth was expected to affect the degree of clonotype sharing among donors. Rarefaction of sorted-subset datasets indicated incomplete sequencing despite the large sequencing depth. Naive subsets generally had larger estimated clonotype richness than memory subsets did. Because the study included only a small number of donors, the genetic and exposure-history diversity represented was limited.

The donors were healthy, HIV-negative adults with no recently reported acute infections or vaccinations. Every donor was a Caucasian adult living in Nashville, Tennessee, USA. CD4+ T cells were enriched through magnetic negative selection, after which naive cells were positively selected on CD45RA and the remaining negative fraction served as the memory subset. Blood was obtained by leukapheresis, after which PBMCs were separated by Ficoll-Histopaque density gradient centrifugation and cryopreserved in liquid nitrogen vapor phase. Analytical flow cytometry was used to check the purity and quantity of each magnetically sorted T cell population. Genomic DNA was isolated from each sorted fraction and quantified by UV absorbance on a Nanodrop 2000c. Including cysteine and phenylalanine, the CDR3 has 14 amino acids. Here the CDR3 DNA is all that survives: 42 bases in frame from base 1. Using the deep immunoSEQ assay, TCR CDR3 regions were amplified from genomic DNA by multiplex PCR. Extracted genomic DNA from each cell subset was spread evenly across all wells of several immunoSEQ 96-well plates, with each plate serving as a replicate. For sorted subsets, around 200 ng genomic DNA, equal to about 30,000 T cell genomes, was loaded into each replicate PCR. Purified libraries were quantified with a Qubit 3.0 fluorometer, sized on a Bioanalyzer 2100, and re-quantified with the KAPA Library Quantification kit. Every immunoSEQ 96-well plate was sequenced on a separate single-read 150-cycle Illumina NextSeq 550 flow cell. As for the original processing: Because the immunoSEQ output included only junctional sequences and no quality scores, the filtering could not be the same as the filtering used for full-length reads. To assign V/J genes and CDR3, sequences were annotated using PyIR, a Python wrapper for IgBLAST v1.9, with IMGT germline references. Any read was removed if the V/J assignment was weak (E-value above 1e-6), the CDR3 was missing, or the read contained stop codons, out-of-frame junctions, or ambiguous translated residues. V3J clonotypes were defined as sequences sharing an identical inferred V gene, J gene, and CDR3 amino acid sequence. Percentage overlap between repertoires was calculated by dividing the number of shared unique clonotypes by the size of the smaller repertoire. Repertoire richness was assessed with RTK rarefaction, the Chao1 estimator, and Recon v2.1 estimates of unobserved clonotypes. Generation probabilities were computed with OLGA for all TCRbeta clonotypes obtained by the gDNA method from several donors. TCRdb obtained this table from immuneACCESS and retained in-frame rearrangements with V and J assigned. These tables miss some clones; where compared with another copy, unresolved V genes account for less than half of the shortfall, and the remainder is unexplained. V, J and clone size are taken as reported in that table, and D and trimming were inferred from the DNA itself. The sample table holds around 2.5 million clones, of which 93% were seen once. The ten largest clones capture approximately 0.35% of the sample.

The specimen sequenced was naive CD4+ T cells from PBMCs. The cell subset or site label, read with the paper, signifies: CD45RA+ positively selected. The V gene is TRBV21-1 and the J gene is TRBJ1-1; the table names TRBD1, a call not compared with the DNA. TRBV21-1 is a pseudogene segment. The origin of this receptor is a man aged 18 to 35 in good health. Some clones in this sample may be carry-over from other donors' samples. The nucleotides read TGTGCCAGCAGCCTCCCACAGAGGAACACTGAAGCTTTCTTT. The encoded protein is CASSLPQRNTEAFF.